These 27 T cell receptor beta chains were all obtained from the same sample, sequenced in a study of shared clonotypes between healthy human individuals. Only in-frame clones appear in the TCRdb table, and some are missing; sequencing was by immunoSEQ multiplex PCR. The sample shows about 600,000 clones, roughly 97% of them seen only once. Sequenced input: naive CD4+ T cells sorted from blood. The subset is: CD45RA+ positively selected. These TCRs come from a woman younger than 45 in good health.

The CDR3, as DNA: TGTGCCAGTAGTACCGTGACAGGGGCCAATTCACCCCTCCACTTT. This translates into CASSTVTGANSPLHF. The rearrangement joins TRBV19 to TRBJ1-6; 8 bases are shared with TRBD1. The CDR3 length is 15 residues. The V segment lost 4 bases and the J segment 7 bases; nucleotides outside the gene matches: 6. The germline gives CDR1 LNHDA, CDR2 SQIVND (reference sequence).

This chain links TRBV28 with TRBJ2-4; D is unclear. Looked up from germline, CDR1 is MDHEN and CDR2 is SYDVKM. With 5 bases removed from V and 0 bases from J, the gap between germline ends came to 14 bases. The CDR3 extends over 16 amino acids. CDR3 bases: TGTGCCAGCAGTGAAAATGACGGGTTAGCCAAAAACATTCAGTACTTC. Amino acid sequence: CASSENDGLAKNIQYF.

V and J are TRBV4-1 and TRBJ2-7; 9 nucleotides align to TRBD2. The junction had 11 bases not matched to a gene; V was cut back by 6 bases and J by 5 bases. This CDR3 region has 15 residues. CDR1 and CDR2 (germline): MGHRA, YSYEKL. Here the CDR3 reads CASSPTASGRNEQYF. The CDR3, as DNA: TGCGCCAGCAGTCCTACGGCCAGCGGGAGGAACGAGCAGTACTTC.

The CDR3 spells CASSFTREVARPSYNEQFF. The DNA of the CDR3 is TGTGCCAGCAGCTTTACCCGGGAGGTCGCCCGCCCCTCCTACAATGAGCAGTTCTTC. This rearrangement joins TRBV11-2 to TRBJ2-1; 7 nucleotides line up with TRBD2. This CDR3 is 19 amino acids long. Germline V CDR1 and CDR2: SGHAT, FQNNGV. V was clipped by 3 bases and J by 0 bases; unmatched bases: 14.

The rearrangement uses TRBV28 and TRBJ2-3; 16 bases match TRBD2. V dropped 5 bases and J dropped 13; count of bases not matched to a gene: 15. CDR1 MDHEN and CDR2 SYDVKM come from the germline V gene. CDR3 length: 17 residues. The CDR3 nucleotides read TGTGCCAGCAGTAGACAGGCTGGGACTAGCGGGAGGGTATACGAGTATTTT. Its translation is CASSRQAGTSGRVYEYF.

The rearrangement joins TRBV19 to TRBJ1-2; 10 positions match TRBD1. This CDR3 spans 15 amino acids. Trimming cost V 5 bases and J 5 bases; bases outside gene matches: 8. Germline CDR1 reads LNHDA; CDR2 reads SQIVND (reference sequence). CDR3 in amino acids: CASSAGTGEGYGYTF. The CDR3 nucleotides read TGTGCCAGTAGTGCAGGGACAGGGGAAGGGTATGGCTACACCTTC.

CDR3 nucleotides: TGTGCCAGCAGTAGCCTTAGGGAGGATGAGCAGTTCTTC. Translating gives CASSSLREDEQFF. This chain connects TRBV27 to TRBJ2-1; perhaps TRBD2 as D (6 bases). V lost 5 bases and J lost 8, with 13 bases in between. CDR1 is MNHEY and CDR2 is SMNVEV in the germline V gene (reference sequence). This CDR3 is 13 amino acids long.

The V and J genes are TRBV2 and TRBJ2-5; TRBD1 matches 9 bases. Germline V gene data show CDR1 as SNHLY and CDR2 as FYNNEI. Trimming took 4 bases from V and 1 from J; bases not matched to a gene: 4. The CDR3 sequence is 15 residues long. CDR3 nucleotides: TGTGCCAGCAGTGTACGGACAGGGGCCCAAGAGACCCAGTACTTC. It yields the protein CASSVRTGAQETQYF.

The chain uses TRBV30 and TRBJ1-4; TRBD1 agrees at 9 bases. This CDR3 is 13 amino acids long. Germline assignment: CDR1 GTSNPN and CDR2 SVGIG (reference sequence). The trim removed 4 bases at V and 8 bases at J, leaving 5 bases unmatched. The CDR3 is CAWTGTGFEKLFF. CDR3 DNA: TGTGCCTGGACCGGGACAGGGTTCGAAAAACTGTTTTTT.

The V call is TRBV15, the J call TRBJ1-3; D call uncertain. Germline-derived CDR1 and CDR2 are LNHNV and YYDKDF (reference sequence). The CDR3 is 13 residues long. V was trimmed by 1 base and J by 4 bases, leaving 5 bases between them. DNA of the CDR3: TGTGCCACCAGCAGAGCACTGGGAAACACCATATATTTT. This gives the protein CATSRALGNTIYF.

The chain carries TRBV5-8 and TRBJ1-5, with a tentative D call TRBD1 (6 bases). Germline loops: CDR1 SGHTS, CDR2 YDEGEE. The germline V and J ends were trimmed by 4 bases and 6 bases, with 17 bases remaining between them. This CDR3 comprises 15 residues. CDR3 amino acids: CASSPGQSLGQPQHF. In DNA form, the CDR3 reads TGTGCCAGCAGCCCAGGACAGTCGTTAGGTCAGCCCCAGCATTTT.

The CDR3: CASSYSDGSGGYTF. In DNA, the CDR3 is TGTGCCAGCAGTTACTCGGATGGGAGTGGTGGCTACACCTTC. The chain recombines TRBV6-5 with TRBJ1-2; D not certain. Germline values: CDR1 MNHEY, CDR2 SVGAGI. V gave up 0 bases and J gave up 7 bases, with 12 bases separating them. The CDR3 has 14 amino acids.

This rearrangement joins TRBV28 to TRBJ2-5; TRBD1 might be the D (6 bases). V was trimmed by 1 base and J by 5 bases, leaving 35 bases between them. Germline CDR1 MDHEN, CDR2 SYDVKM. The CDR3 length is 22 residues. As DNA, the CDR3 is TGTGCCAGCAGTTTATTGGTCGGGAATACAAGCCGGGACATACCCCTTCGGGAGACCCAGTACTTC. Its translation is CASSLLVGNTSRDIPLRETQYF.

The V gene is TRBV2, the J gene TRBJ2-4, with unresolved D. This CDR3 has 14 amino acids. The V gene lost 8 bases and the J gene lost 11 bases, with 22 bases spanning the gap. CDR1 is SNHLY, CDR2 FYNNEI, per germline. The CDR3 loop is CASGRRQALGFQYF. Here the CDR3 DNA reads TGTGCCAGCGGAAGACGGCAGGCTCTAGGTTTTCAGTACTTC.

The V gene is TRBV6-5, the J gene TRBJ1-2; D might be TRBD1 (6 bases). Between the trimmed V and J ends, which lost 5 bases and 3 bases, there was a span of 16 bases. This CDR3 has 15 amino acids. The germline V gene encodes CDR1 MNHEY and CDR2 SVGAGI. In DNA, the CDR3 is TGTGCCAGCAGTCTCAACCCGGGACAAGACTATGGCTACACCTTC. Residues: CASSLNPGQDYGYTF.

CDR3 residues: CASSLGTSNREQYF. In nucleotides, the CDR3 is TGTGCCAGCAGCTTAGGGACTAGCAATCGCGAGCAGTACTTC. J is TRBJ2-7 and V is TRBV11-2; 8 bases match TRBD2. After removal of 1 base from V and 6 bases from J, the junction contained 5 bases not matched to a gene. Germline CDR1 and CDR2: SGHAT and FQNNGV. The CDR3 runs to 14 residues. Drawing the rest from reference TRBV11-2 and TRBJ2-7, the complete variable domain is EAGVAQSPRYKIIEKRQSVAFWCNPISGHATLYWYQQILGQGPKLLIQFQNNGVVDDSQLPKDRFSAERLKGVDSTLKIQPAKLEDSAVYLCASSLGTSNREQYFGPGTRLTVT.

The V call is TRBV5-6, the J call TRBJ2-5; no firm D call. Germline V gene data show CDR1 as SGHDT and CDR2 as YYEEEE. This CDR3 is built from 12 residues. V lost 1 base and J lost 5, with 6 bases in between. CDR3 bases: TGTGCCAGCAGCTTGCGATCTGAGACCCAGTACTTC. Its translation is CASSLRSETQYF.

The gene calls are TRBV7-9 and TRBJ1-5; D is undetermined. The ends were cut back, 3 bases at V and 2 bases at J, with 11 bases in the middle. The CDR3 spans 15 residues. Germline values: CDR1 SEHNR, CDR2 FQNEAQ (reference sequence). CDR3 sequence (DNA): TGTGCCAGCAGCTTTCAAGGCAGCGGCAATCAGCCCCAGCATTTT. Protein: CASSFQGSGNQPQHF.

The chain employs TRBV7-3 and TRBJ2-6; D may be TRBD2 (6 bases). This CDR3 is 15 amino acids long. V dropped 3 bases and J dropped 1 base, with 7 bases sitting between them. CDR1 is SGHTA and CDR2 is FQGTGA in the germline V gene. CDR3 bases: TGTGCCAGCAGCTTGACTAGGTCTGGGGCCAACGTCCTGACTTTC. This sequence encodes CASSLTRSGANVLTF.

The chain has TRBV6-1 and TRBJ2-3; 8 bases map to TRBD1. The CDR3 runs to 15 residues. V lost 5 bases to trimming and J lost 3 bases; unmatched junction nucleotides: 7. Germline V CDR1 and CDR2: MNHNS, SASEGT. The CDR3 coding sequence is TGTGCCAGCAGTAACGACAGGGGCTGGACAGATACGCAGTATTTT. Its protein is CASSNDRGWTDTQYF.

V is TRBV7-9 and J is TRBJ1-2, with TRBD1 matching 9 bases. Trimming took 5 bases from V and 6 from J; bases not matched to a gene: 10. This CDR3 is built from 15 residues. Germline V CDR1 and CDR2: SEHNR, FQNEAQ (reference sequence). The CDR3 coding sequence is TGTGCCAGCAGCAACAGGACAGGGGATCCCAATGGCTACACCTTC. As protein: CASSNRTGDPNGYTF.

This clone has only one observation. The chain links TRBV7-2 to TRBJ2-5; D is ambiguous. Germline V gives CDR1 SGHTA, CDR2 FQGNSA. The CDR3 runs to 15 residues. The ends were cut back, 1 base at V and 13 bases at J, with 22 bases in the middle. The CDR3 DNA follows: TGTGCCAGCAGCTTAGGACGAAGGTCATCTGGAACTTGGTACTTC. It yields the protein CASSLGRRSSGTWYF. The full variable domain, completed using reference TRBV7-2 and TRBJ2-5, is GAGVSQSPSNKVTEKGKDVELRCDPISGHTALYWYRQSLGQGLEFLIYFQGNSAPDKSGLPSDRFSAERTGGSVSTLTIQRTQQEDSAVYLCASSLGRRSSGTWYFGPGTRLLVL.

This clone was found once. V usage is TRBV27 and J usage is TRBJ2-5; 9 nucleotides agree with TRBD2. The V and J ends lost 5 bases and 13 bases, in that order; junction bases with no gene match: 14. Germline assignment: CDR1 MNHEY and CDR2 SMNVEV (reference sequence). The CDR3 consists of 14 residues. The CDR3: CASSPQPLLAGTYF. CDR3 DNA sequence: TGTGCCAGCAGTCCACAACCGTTGCTAGCGGGGACGTACTTC.

This chain joins TRBV7-3 and TRBJ2-5, with 8 bases that match TRBD2. This CDR3 spans 14 amino acids. Germline-derived CDR1 and CDR2 are SGHTA and FQGTGA. V gave up 7 bases and J gave up 2 bases; unmatched junction bases: 6. The CDR3 bases are TGTGCCAGCACGGGAGGGCGCGGGCAAGAGACCCAGTACTTC. It yields the protein CASTGGRGQETQYF. The whole variable domain, filled in from reference TRBV7-3 and TRBJ2-5, reads GAGVSQTPSNKVTEKGKYVELRCDPISGHTALYWYRQSLGQGPEFLIYFQGTGAADDSGLPNDRFFAVRPEGSVSTLKIQRTERGDSAVYLCASTGGRGQETQYFGPGTRLLVL.

CDR3 DNA: TGTGCCAGCAGTTTTTTGCGACAGAGCGGGGCTAAGCCCCAGCATTTT. Translating gives CASSFLRQSGAKPQHF. This rearrangement joins TRBV28 to TRBJ1-5; D is possibly TRBD1 (5 bases). The CDR3 runs to 16 residues. CDR1 and CDR2 from the germline V gene are MDHEN and SYDVKM. The germline V and J ends were trimmed by 3 bases and 8 bases, with 20 bases remaining between them.

This clone was counted only a few times. The CDR3 nucleotides read TGTGCCAGCAGCTCCTCAAGGGGGTACGAGCAGTACTTC. Translating gives CASSSSRGYEQYF. The rearrangement links TRBV7-6 to TRBJ2-7, with D possibly TRBD1 on 6 matching bases. Germline V gene sequence: CDR1 SGHVS, CDR2 FNYEAQ. The CDR3 covers 13 residues. With 4 bases removed from V and 4 bases from J, the gap between germline ends came to 11 bases.

The gene calls are TRBV28 and TRBJ1-4; tentatively, D is TRBD1 (5 bases). The CDR3 has 16 residues. The germline V and J ends were trimmed by 6 bases and 0 bases, with 14 bases remaining between them. The V gene's germline CDR1 is MDHEN and CDR2 SYDVKM. CDR3 protein: CASRAWGLATNEKLFF. CDR3 DNA: TGTGCCAGCAGGGCGTGGGGCTTAGCAACTAATGAAAAACTGTTTTTT.